This is a list of T cell receptor beta chains from one sample in a study. TCRdb analysed the RT-PCR reads with MiXCR anew, one entry per CDR3 protein. Of more than 550,000 distinct CDR3 sequences in the sample, 14% were seen once. The specimen was memory CD4+ T cells from blood. All receptors derive from a female donor in good health, serving as a healthy control. Both conserved end residues are part of each CDR3. The D gene is left open where the match is weak. Size values are once, few and many counts, or a class for expanded clones, and some rows have none.

clone_size | j_call | d_call | v_call | cdr3_aa | cdr3_nt
many | TRBJ1-5 | TRBD1 | TRBV7-2 | CASSLQGVSNQPQHF | TGTGCCAGCAGCTTGCAGGGGGTAAGCAATCAGCCCCAGCATTTT
many | TRBJ2-1 | TRBD2 | TRBV20-1 | CSASTGTSDEQFF | TGCAGTGCTAGTACCGGGACTAGCGACGAGCAGTTCTTC
many | TRBJ1-5 | - | TRBV12-3/TRBV12-4 | CASSPWGGNQPQHF | TGTGCCAGCAGTCCCTGGGGGGGCAATCAGCCCCAGCATTTT
- | TRBJ2-5 | TRBD1 | TRBV20-1 | CSARVGQGAYQETQYF | TGCAGTGCTAGAGTCGGTCAGGGGGCCTATCAAGAGACCCAGTACTTC
many | TRBJ1-5 | TRBD1 | TRBV9 | CASSEGANRNQPQHF | TGTGCCAGCAGCGAGGGGGCCAATCGCAATCAGCCCCAGCATTTT
- | TRBJ1-5 | TRBD1 | TRBV5-6 | CASSFRDRGVNQPQHF | TGTGCCAGCAGCTTCCGGGACAGGGGGGTCAATCAGCCCCAGCATTTT
many | TRBJ2-1 | TRBD2 | TRBV20-1 | CSAVSGGGYNEQFF | TGCAGTGCCGTTTCGGGAGGAGGGTACAATGAGCAGTTCTTC
- | TRBJ2-3 | TRBD2 | TRBV3-1 | CASSQDFLGLADPSRDTQYF | TGTGCCAGCAGCCAAGATTTTCTGGGACTAGCGGACCCGAGCAGAGATACGCAGTATTTT
few | TRBJ1-5 | TRBD1 | TRBV10-3 | CAISRDRENQPQHF | TGTGCCATCAGCCGGGACAGGGAGAATCAGCCCCAGCATTTT
few | TRBJ2-1 | - | TRBV6-1 | CASKWSSSGTNNEQFF | TGTGCCAGCAAATGGTCTAGTAGTGGTACGAACAATGAGCAGTTCTTC
few | TRBJ2-3 | - | TRBV7-2 | CASSFFAPDTQYF | TGTGCCAGCAGCTTTTTTGCTCCAGATACGCAGTATTTT